The 23 T cell receptor beta chains below were found in one sample sequenced in a study of control samples from healthy donors and cancer patients. TCRdb's copy holds only in-frame clones and misses some; the assay was immunoSEQ multiplex PCR. This sample yields 130,000 or so clones, of which roughly nine tenths are seen a single time; almost 40% belongs to the top ten. Material for sequencing was blood. The receptors stem from a man over 45 in good health.

The chain employs TRBV6-5 and TRBJ2-3, with 7 bases matching TRBD2. CDR1 is MNHEY and CDR2 is SVGAGI in the germline V gene. The CDR3 length is 14 residues. V shed 2 bases and J 1 base; nucleotides not matched to a gene: 0. CDR3 sequence (DNA): TGTGCCAGCAGTTACGCGGGGGGCACAGATACGCAGTATTTT. Its protein is CASSYAGGTDTQYF.

The CDR3 sequence: CSVEEQGRRETQYF. CDR3 nucleotides: TGCAGCGTTGAGGAGCAGGGGAGGCGAGAGACCCAGTACTTC. J is TRBJ2-5 and V is TRBV29-1; D tentatively reads TRBD1 or TRBD2 (6 bases each). The CDR3 has 14 residues. V shed 3 bases and J shed 4 bases, with 15 bases lying between them. CDR1 is SQVTM, CDR2 ANQGSEA, per germline.

The chain is built from TRBV25-1 and TRBJ1-3; possible D gene TRBD1, 5 bases. The length of the CDR3 is 14 residues. Trimming stripped 5 bases from V and 1 base from J, with 9 bases between. CDR1 is MGHDK, CDR2 SYGVNS, per germline. This CDR3 reads CASSPGGSGNTIYF. The CDR3 coding sequence is TGTGCCAGCAGTCCCGGGGGATCTGGAAACACCATATATTTT.

This clone was observed a handful of times. The rearrangement joins TRBV7-9 to TRBJ2-7; tentatively, D is TRBD2 (5 bases). Germline values: CDR1 SEHNR, CDR2 FQNEAQ (reference sequence). V lost 4 bases, J lost 1 base, and 11 bases lay in between. This CDR3 spans 14 amino acids. The CDR3 DNA reads TGTGCCAGCAGCTCCGCGAGGGATTCCTACGAGCAGTACTTC. Protein sequence: CASSSARDSYEQYF.

This clone was seen a single time. This chain joins TRBV5-1 and TRBJ1-1; 8 positions agree with TRBD1. Germline-derived CDR1 and CDR2 are SGHRS and YFSETQ. The CDR3 is 14 amino acids. J lost 7 bases, V lost 4 bases, and 9 bases had no gene match. CDR3 DNA: TGCGCCAGCAGCCTTCAGGGGGCAAGGGGTGAAGCTTTCTTT. Its translation: CASSLQGARGEAFF.

This clone was picked up one time. The rearrangement joins TRBV9 to TRBJ1-5; no reliable D call. This CDR3 region has 14 residues. The germline V gene has CDR1 SGDLS and CDR2 YYNGEE. V was cut by 0 bases and J by 3 bases, with 7 bases left in between. The CDR3 DNA sequence: TGTGCCAGCAGCGTAGGAACACCCAATCAGCCCCAGCATTTT. As protein: CASSVGTPNQPQHF.

This chain connects TRBV6-5 to TRBJ1-2; 11 nucleotides align to TRBD1. Trimming removed 10 bases from V and 4 bases from J; junction bases left unmatched: 5. There are 13 residues in the CDR3. Looked up from germline, CDR1 is MNHEY and CDR2 is SVGAGI. CDR3 amino acids: CATRTGGIYGYTF. CDR3 DNA: TGTGCCACCCGGACAGGGGGCATCTATGGCTACACCTTC.

V is TRBV5-6 and J is TRBJ1-3; the match to TRBD1 covers 7 bases. CDR1 is SGHDT, CDR2 YYEEEE, per germline. This CDR3 spans 16 amino acids. V was clipped by 0 bases and J by 3 bases; unmatched bases: 6. The chain's CDR3 is CASSLVGGASGNTIYF. CDR3 bases: TGTGCCAGCAGCTTGGTAGGGGGCGCGAGTGGAAACACCATATATTTT. Full variable domain (outside the CDR3, taken from reference TRBV5-6 and TRBJ1-3): DAGVTQSPTHLIKTRGQQVTLRCSPKSGHDTVSWYQQALGQGPQFIFQYYEEEERQRGNFPDRFSGHQFPNYSSELNVNALLLGDSALYLCASSLVGGASGNTIYFGEGSWLTVV.

The chain joins TRBV5-6 to TRBJ1-1, with D maybe TRBD1 (6 bases). The CDR3 runs to 14 residues. Germline CDR1 and CDR2: SGHDT and YYEEEE. With 2 bases removed from V and 4 bases from J, the gap between germline ends came to 12 bases. This CDR3 reads CASSLTGRGTEAFF. The CDR3 coding sequence is TGTGCCAGCAGCTTAACAGGGAGGGGCACTGAAGCTTTCTTT.

The chain carries TRBV9 and TRBJ1-3; D gene unclear. Looked up from germline, CDR1 is SGDLS and CDR2 is YYNGEE. V lost 3 bases and J 8 bases, leaving 12 bases between the germline ends. CDR3 length equals 13 residues. CDR3 region: CASSGRREDTIYF. The CDR3 DNA sequence: TGTGCCAGCAGCGGTCGAAGGGAGGACACCATATATTTT.

The chain is built from TRBV6-2 or TRBV6-3 and TRBJ1-3, with no clear D. The germline V gene encodes CDR1 MNHEY and CDR2 SVGEGT. The CDR3 is made up of 13 amino acids. Trimming left V 2 bases short and J 7 bases short, with 9 bases between. The CDR3 is CASSYRAGNTIYF. CDR3 nucleotides: TGTGCCAGCAGTTACCGGGCGGGGAACACCATATATTTT.

The J gene is TRBJ2-3, the V gene TRBV4-1; TRBD2 matches at 8 bases. The junction had 8 bases not matched to a gene; V was cut back by 1 base and J by 2 bases. Germline V gene data show CDR1 as MGHRA and CDR2 as YSYEKL. The CDR3 consists of 17 residues. This CDR3 reads CASSQGGGRGATDTQYF. The CDR3 DNA sequence: TGCGCCAGCAGCCAAGGCGGAGGGCGGGGGGCCACAGATACGCAGTATTTT.

The J gene is TRBJ2-6, the V gene TRBV5-1; D may be TRBD1 (6 bases). Trimming shortened V by 4 bases and J by 1 base, and 9 bases separated the two germline ends. The CDR3 covers 15 residues. Germline CDR1 and CDR2: SGHRS and YFSETQ. The CDR3 DNA follows: TGCGCCAGCAGCCAGCAGGGGTCTGGGGCCAACGTCCTGACTTTC. The encoded protein is CASSQQGSGANVLTF. The full variable domain, its missing parts supplied by reference TRBV5-1 and TRBJ2-6, is KAGVTQTPRYLIKTRGQQVTLSCSPISGHRSVSWYQQTPGQGLQFLFEYFSETQRNKGNFPGRFSGRQFSNSRSEMNVSTLELGDSALYLCASSQQGSGANVLTFGAGSRLTVL.

V gene TRBV19 combines with J gene TRBJ2-4, with D perhaps matching TRBD2 (6 bases). The CDR3 is 15 residues long. Germline-derived CDR1 and CDR2 are LNHDA and SQIVND (reference sequence). Trimming stripped 5 bases from V and 2 bases from J, with 13 bases between. The CDR3 is CASSAGIASKNIQYF. CDR3 coding DNA: TGTGCCAGTAGTGCGGGGATCGCTTCCAAAAACATTCAGTACTTC. The whole variable domain, remainder taken from reference TRBV19 and TRBJ2-4, is DGGITQSPKYLFRKEGQNVTLSCEQNLNHDAMYWYRQDPGQGLRLIYYSQIVNDFQKGDIAEGYSVSREKKESFPLTVTSAQKNPTAFYLCASSAGIASKNIQYFGAGTRLSVL.

The CDR3 bases are TGTGCCAGCAGCGTAGTCGCGGGGGCCCCCTACAATGAGCAGTTCTTC. Translation: CASSVVAGAPYNEQFF. The chain combines TRBV9 with TRBJ2-1, with D perhaps matching TRBD2 (7 bases). This CDR3 has 16 residues. Germline loops: CDR1 SGDLS, CDR2 YYNGEE. Trimming shortened V by 0 bases and J by 2 bases, and 12 bases separated the two germline ends.

V is TRBV29-1 and J is TRBJ1-2; TRBD1 matches at 11 bases. The V gene end was trimmed by 7 bases and the J gene end by 7 bases; junction bases not matched to a gene: 11. This CDR3 spans 14 amino acids. Germline V lookup: CDR1 SQVTM, CDR2 ANQGSEA. CDR3 DNA: TGCAGCGCCATACAATCGGGACAGGGGGGTGGCTACACCTTC. This codes for CSAIQSGQGGGYTF.

The chain combines TRBV5-1 with TRBJ2-6; no clear D. This CDR3 contains 16 residues. V lost 2 bases to trimming and J lost 0 bases, with 9 bases between them. Germline lookup yields CDR1 SGHRS and CDR2 YFSETQ. Here the CDR3 DNA reads TGCGCCAGCAGCTTTACCCGACCCTCTGGGGCCAACGTCCTGACTTTC. It yields the protein CASSFTRPSGANVLTF.

This chain links TRBV30 with TRBJ1-2; TRBD1 matches 7 bases. Germline V lookup: CDR1 GTSNPN, CDR2 SVGIG (reference sequence). The CDR3 contains 13 residues. J gave up 7 bases and V 2 bases, and 7 bases lay outside the gene matches. The CDR3 here is CAWSQGQGGGYTF. CDR3 bases: TGTGCCTGGAGTCAGGGCCAGGGGGGTGGCTACACCTTC.

This chain links TRBV19 with TRBJ2-7; 8 bases map to TRBD1. Germline V gene data show CDR1 as LNHDA and CDR2 as SQIVND (reference sequence). V trimming: 1 base; J trimming: 1 base; junction bases outside the gene matches: 3. The CDR3 is 15 amino acids. The CDR3 DNA reads TGTGCCAGTAGTATAGGGGGGACAGGATCCTACGAGCAGTACTTC. This gives the protein CASSIGGTGSYEQYF.

In nucleotides, the CDR3 is TGTGTGAGCAGCCAGGGCAAGGACACTGAAGCTTTCTTT. Protein sequence: CVSSQGKDTEAFF. V usage is TRBV6-5 and J usage is TRBJ1-1; perhaps TRBD1 as D (5 bases). This CDR3 has 13 residues. Germline lookup yields CDR1 MNHEY and CDR2 SVGAGI.

The chain joins TRBV14 to TRBJ1-1, with 7 nucleotides matching TRBD1. J lost 5 bases, V lost 4 bases, and 13 bases had no gene match. CDR3 length: 16 amino acids. Germline V CDR1 and CDR2: SGHDN, FVKESK. As DNA, the CDR3 is TGTGCCAGCAGCCTGAGCACAGACAGGGTGGGGACTGAAGCTTTCTTT. It specifies CASSLSTDRVGTEAFF.

The rearrangement joins TRBV6-5 to TRBJ1-2; D call uncertain. The ends were cut back, 5 bases at V and 8 bases at J, with 15 bases in the middle. This CDR3 is built from 13 residues. Per the germline V gene, CDR1 is MNHEY and CDR2 is SVGAGI. The CDR3 loop reads CASSLDVSWGYTF. The CDR3, as DNA: TGTGCCAGCAGTCTTGACGTTTCTTGGGGCTACACCTTC.

The rearrangement links TRBV12-3 or TRBV12-4 to TRBJ1-2; TRBD1 matches 7 bases. The ends lost 3 bases at V and 9 bases at J; junction bases unmatched: 7. This CDR3 spans 13 amino acids. CDR3 sequence: CASSFDRVESYTF. The CDR3 coding sequence is TGTGCCAGCAGTTTCGACAGGGTAGAAAGCTACACCTTC.